This T cell receptor (beta chain) was sequenced during a study of cytomegalovirus exposure and HLA in healthy donors. The PCR made use of 60 Vbeta and 13 Jbeta primers. Under the authors' procedure: Later, an analysis found around 77 million unique TCR beta chains, and around 10 million of these were shared. Clones were sequenced by immunoSEQ multiplex PCR, and TCRdb holds only the in-frame ones, with some missing. D and trimming were read from the DNA, whereas the V and J calls and clone size are those reported in that table. The sample contains some 110,000 clones, roughly 82% of which appear only once. Trimming at V came to 0 bases and at J to 2 bases, leaving 7 bases not matched to a gene. There are 17 residues in the CDR3. Germline V CDR1 and CDR2: SGHDN, FVKESK.

This rearrangement joins TRBV14 to TRBJ2-5; 9 bases are shared with TRBD2. This TCR derives from a woman aged 40 to 50 in good health and CMV-seropositive. Sequenced input: PBMCs. Here the CDR3 reads CASSQDSWGLAQETQYF. DNA of the CDR3: TGTGCCAGCAGCCAAGATTCATGGGGACTAGCTCAAGAGACCCAGTACTTC.